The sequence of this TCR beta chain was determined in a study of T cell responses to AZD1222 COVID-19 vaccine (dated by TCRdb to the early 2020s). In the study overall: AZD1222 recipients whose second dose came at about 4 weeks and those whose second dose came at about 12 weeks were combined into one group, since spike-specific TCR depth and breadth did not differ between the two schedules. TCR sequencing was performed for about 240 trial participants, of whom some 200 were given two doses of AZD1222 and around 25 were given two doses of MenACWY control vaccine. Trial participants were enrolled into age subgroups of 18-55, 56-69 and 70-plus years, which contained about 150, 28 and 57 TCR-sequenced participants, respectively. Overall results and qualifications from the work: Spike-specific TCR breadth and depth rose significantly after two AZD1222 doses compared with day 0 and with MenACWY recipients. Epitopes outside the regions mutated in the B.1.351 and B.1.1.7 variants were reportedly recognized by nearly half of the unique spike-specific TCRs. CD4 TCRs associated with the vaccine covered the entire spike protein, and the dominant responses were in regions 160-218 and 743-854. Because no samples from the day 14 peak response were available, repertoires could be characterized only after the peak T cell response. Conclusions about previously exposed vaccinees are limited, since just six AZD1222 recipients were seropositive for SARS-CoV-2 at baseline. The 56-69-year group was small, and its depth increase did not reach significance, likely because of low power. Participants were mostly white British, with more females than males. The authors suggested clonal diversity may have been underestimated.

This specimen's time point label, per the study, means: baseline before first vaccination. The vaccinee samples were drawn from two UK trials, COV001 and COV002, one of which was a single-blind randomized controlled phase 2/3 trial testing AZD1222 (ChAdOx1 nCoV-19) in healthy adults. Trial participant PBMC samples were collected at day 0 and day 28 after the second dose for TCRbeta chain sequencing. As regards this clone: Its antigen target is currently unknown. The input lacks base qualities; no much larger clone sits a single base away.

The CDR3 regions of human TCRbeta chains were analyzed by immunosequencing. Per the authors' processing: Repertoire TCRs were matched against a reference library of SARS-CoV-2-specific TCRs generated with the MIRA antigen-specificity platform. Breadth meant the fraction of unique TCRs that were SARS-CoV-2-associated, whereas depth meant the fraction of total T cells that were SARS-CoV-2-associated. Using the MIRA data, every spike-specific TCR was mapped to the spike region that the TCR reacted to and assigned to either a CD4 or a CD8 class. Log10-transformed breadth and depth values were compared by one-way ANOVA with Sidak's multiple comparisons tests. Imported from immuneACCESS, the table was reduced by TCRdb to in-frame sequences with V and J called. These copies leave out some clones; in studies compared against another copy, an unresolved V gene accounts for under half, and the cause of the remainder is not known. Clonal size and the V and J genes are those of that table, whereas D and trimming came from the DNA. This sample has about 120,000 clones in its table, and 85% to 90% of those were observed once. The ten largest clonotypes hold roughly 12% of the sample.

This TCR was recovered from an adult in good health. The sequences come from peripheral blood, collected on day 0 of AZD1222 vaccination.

The DNA is as follows: TGCGCCAGCAGCTTGGAAGCGGCATACGAGCAGTACTTC. The translation is CASSLEAAYEQYF. The chain couples TRBV5-1 to TRBJ2-7; TRBD2 is perhaps the D gene, given 5 matching bases. Trimming at the junction amounts to 0 bases on V and 4 bases on J, and the germline ends lie 8 bases apart. The CDR3 spans 13 residues, from the cysteine through the phenylalanine. Only CDR3 DNA is held: 39 bases, read in frame from base 1. CDR1 SGHRS and CDR2 YFSETQ are derived from the germline V gene.